The rows below give T cell receptor beta chains drawn from one sample of a study of cytomegalovirus exposure and HLA in healthy donors. Profiling relied on immunoSEQ multiplex PCR, and the TCRdb table lists in-frame clones only, not all of them. The sample has roughly 55,000 clones. The specimen was PBMCs. Receptors originate from a man in his forties or fifties in good health and CMV-seropositive. The CDR3 runs from the conserved cysteine through the conserved F or W. Fields, in order: D gene, V gene, J gene, CDR3 DNA, CDR3 protein. The D gene is left open where the match is weak.

>.|TRBV18|TRBJ1-1
TGTGCCAGCTCACCACTCTCTCAGGGGACTGAAGCTTTCTTT
CASSPLSQGTEAFF
>.|TRBV7-8|TRBJ2-4
TGTGCCAGCAGCCCCAAGCCGAACCTAGCCAAAAACATTCAGTACTTC
CASSPKPNLAKNIQYF
>TRBD1|TRBV29-1|TRBJ2-7
TGCAGCGCTCGGACAGGGGATTCCTACGAGCAGTACTTC
CSARTGDSYEQYF
>.|TRBV4-2|TRBJ1-6
TGTGCCAGCAGCCAGAGGGGCGGGGGGGGCTCACCCCTCCACTTT
CASSQRGGGGSPLHF
>.|TRBV11-1|TRBJ2-1
TGTGCCAGCAGCGACCCACTAGCCACTGAGCAGTTCTTC
CASSDPLATEQFF
>.|TRBV27|TRBJ2-7
TGTGCCAGCAGTTCGACAGATACGCAGTACTTC
CASSSTDTQYF
>.|TRBV18|TRBJ2-5
TGTGCCAGCTCACAACGGGGGGAGACCCAGTACTTC
CASSQRGETQYF
>.|TRBV28|TRBJ1-3
TGTGCCAGCAGTCCCGGGACTGCTGTCTCTGGAAACACCATATATTTT
CASSPGTAVSGNTIYF
>.|TRBV7-6|TRBJ1-4
TGTGCCAGCAAAAACCCAGGTGGTGAAAAACTGTTTTTT
CASKNPGGEKLFF
>TRBD1|TRBV5-6|TRBJ1-1
TGTGCCAGCAGCCTGCCGGGACAGAGGAACACTGAAGCTTTCTTT
CASSLPGQRNTEAFF
>.|TRBV5-4|TRBJ1-1
TGTGCCAGCAGCTTGGCCGGGGGGATAGCTTTCTTT
CASSLAGGIAFF
>.|TRBV10-3|TRBJ2-2
TGTGCCATCAGTGAGTCAATTGCGGGGCTCACCGGGGAGCTGTTTTTT
CAISESIAGLTGELFF
>TRBD2|TRBV27|TRBJ2-3
TGTGCCAGCGGCTTAGCGGGAGGGCCGCCAGATACGCAGTATTTT
CASGLAGGPPDTQYF
>TRBD2|TRBV7-2|TRBJ2-7
TGTGCCAGCAGCTTAGTTGCGGGAGCCTCGATCCCCTACGAGCAGTACTTC
CASSLVAGASIPYEQYF
>TRBD2|TRBV7-2|TRBJ2-7
TGTGCCAGCAGCCCCGTTCGTGGCAGCGGGGGGCAGTACTTC
CASSPVRGSGGQYF
>.|TRBV7-8|TRBJ2-7
TGTGCCAGCAGCCGCCGCGAGGGCCTCTCCTACGAGCAGTACTTC
CASSRREGLSYEQYF
>.|TRBV7-9|TRBJ1-3
TGTGCCAGCAGCCAAGTGGGCGGAAACACCATATATTTT
CASSQVGGNTIYF
>TRBD1|TRBV4-1|TRBJ1-5
TGCGCCAGCAGCCAAGAGCCGGGACAGGGGGCAAGCAATCAGCCCCAGCATTTT
CASSQEPGQGASNQPQHF
>.|TRBV19|TRBJ1-5
TGTGCCAGCCAGATGATATATAGCAATCAGCCCCAGCATTTT
CASQMIYSNQPQHF
>.|TRBV6-6|TRBJ2-7
TGTGCCAGCAGTACGGCCTACGAGCAGTACTTC
CASSTAYEQYF
>TRBD2|TRBV9|TRBJ2-1
TGTGCCAGCAGCGTTAGCGGGGGGGCCAATTCGGATGGGCAGTTCTTC
CASSVSGGANSDGQFF
>.|TRBV19|TRBJ1-4
TGTGCCAGTAGTCCCTCGGGGGGCTTTAATGAAAAACTGTTTTTT
CASSPSGGFNEKLFF
>TRBD2|TRBV6-5|TRBJ2-2
TGTGCCAGCAGTTACCGGGGGGGGATCTCGGCCGGGGAGCTGTTTTTT
CASSYRGGISAGELFF
>.|TRBV9|TRBJ2-2
TGTGCCAGCAGCGTAGAAGGGGTTCAAACCGGGGAGCTGTTTTTT
CASSVEGVQTGELFF
>TRBD1|TRBV7-8|TRBJ1-1
TGTGCCAGCAGCACCCGACAGGGGGCGAACACTGAAGCTTTCTTT
CASSTRQGANTEAFF
>.|TRBV30|TRBJ2-5
TGTGCCTGGAGTGTGGGGAACGGGGACCAGTACTTC
CAWSVGNGDQYF
>TRBD2|TRBV25-1|TRBJ2-1
TGTGCCAGCAGTACCCGACTAGCCGACAATGAGCAGTTCTTC
CASSTRLADNEQFF
>.|TRBV27|TRBJ1-5
TGTGCCAGCAGACAGACCCCAGTGCAGCCCCAGCATTTT
CASRQTPVQPQHF
>.|TRBV9|TRBJ2-5
TGTGCCAGCAGCGTAGCGGGGGGCTATCAAGAGACCCAGTACTTC
CASSVAGGYQETQYF
>.|TRBV18|TRBJ2-7
TGTGCCAGCTCACCACGGGGGGGCGCCTACGAGCAGTACTTC
CASSPRGGAYEQYF
>.|TRBV27|TRBJ1-1
TGTGCCAGCAGCCCGGGATGGGGGAACACTGAAGCTTTCTTT
CASSPGWGNTEAFF
>.|TRBV5-8|TRBJ2-1
TGTGCCAGCAGCTTGGAGGCGGGGCTCTCCGACAATGAGCAGTTCTTC
CASSLEAGLSDNEQFF
>.|TRBV30|TRBJ1-4
TGTGCCTGGAGTGTCAGGGAAAAACTGTTTTTT
CAWSVREKLFF
>TRBD2|TRBV7-9|TRBJ2-1
TGTGCCAGCAGCCCAATAAGCGGGGGGCCGTCTTCATCCTACAATGAGCAGTTCTTC
CASSPISGGPSSSYNEQFF
>TRBD2|TRBV18|TRBJ2-3
TGTGCCAGCTCACCGGTAGGGACTAGTTTTCAGGATACGCAGTATTTT
CASSPVGTSFQDTQYF
>TRBD1|TRBV28|TRBJ1-5
TGTGCCAGCAGCGAAACCGGGACAGGGAATCAGCCCCAGCATTTT
CASSETGTGNQPQHF
>TRBD2|TRBV5-1|TRBJ2-1
TGCGCCAGCAGCTTGGGACTAGCGGGAGACAATGAGCAGTTCTTC
CASSLGLAGDNEQFF
>.|TRBV27|TRBJ1-2
TGTGCCAGCAGTTTAGGCCGGGACGGGGGGTATGGCTACACCTTC
CASSLGRDGGYGYTF